This T cell receptor beta chain was profiled in a study of CD8 T cells in Susac syndrome. Study observations and caveats: That the number of individuals in its TCR sequencing and HLA analysis was relatively small was acknowledged by the study.

Germline loops: CDR1 SNHLY, CDR2 FYNNEI. The CDR3 is 18 amino acids. V was clipped by 3 bases and J by 0 bases, with 18 bases between them. RNA in amounts of roughly 0.5 to 1 ug was reverse transcribed with random hexamers. Each CDR3 protein is one row after TCRdb ran MiXCR on the immunoSEQ multiplex PCR reads. The sample lists about 200,000 distinct CDR3 sequences, roughly 90% occurring once. About this clonotype itself: What it binds is not known.

The CD8+ and CD4+ T cells were isolated magnetically using a negative isolation approach, whereas the TEMRA cells were enriched by FACS. The V gene is TRBV2, the J gene TRBJ2-1; the D gene is possibly TRBD1 (6 bases). The receptor was isolated from a human donor with multiple sclerosis. The sample was CD8+ T cells from PBMCs. The CDR3 loop reads CASSDGPDRPSSYNEQFF. Here the CDR3 DNA reads TGTGCCAGCAGTGATGGCCCCGACAGGCCGAGCTCCTACAATGAGCAGTTCTTC. The full variable domain, rest sourced from reference TRBV2 and TRBJ2-1, is EPEVTQTPSHQVTQMGQEVILRCVPISNHLYFYWYRQILGQKVEFLVSFYNNEISEKSEIFDDQFSVERPDGSNFTLKIRSTKLEDSAMYFCASSDGPDRPSSYNEQFFGPGTRLTVL.